This TCR beta chain was retrieved from a study of blood T cell repertoires in COVID-19. Original processing methods: Estimates of nucleated cell counts were drawn from the amplification of reference gene primers. The assay was immunoSEQ multiplex PCR, and TCRdb's table has in-frame clones only and misses some. V and J calls and clone size are copied from that table; D and trimming were computed from the DNA. The table has about 410,000 clones, roughly 85% seen once. Germline assignment: CDR1 LNHDA and CDR2 SQIVND (reference sequence). The CDR3 extends over 12 amino acids. With 8 bases clipped from V and 4 bases from J, the junction kept 2 bases outside the gene matches.

The rearrangement uses TRBV19 and TRBJ1-1, with 9 bases fitting TRBD1. The sequenced sample was peripheral blood. This clonotype was sampled from a woman aged 25 to 39 with active or convalescent COVID-19. The CDR3 region has the DNA TGTGCCAGTCACAGGGGGCTCACTGAAGCTTTCTTT. This sequence encodes CASHRGLTEAFF.